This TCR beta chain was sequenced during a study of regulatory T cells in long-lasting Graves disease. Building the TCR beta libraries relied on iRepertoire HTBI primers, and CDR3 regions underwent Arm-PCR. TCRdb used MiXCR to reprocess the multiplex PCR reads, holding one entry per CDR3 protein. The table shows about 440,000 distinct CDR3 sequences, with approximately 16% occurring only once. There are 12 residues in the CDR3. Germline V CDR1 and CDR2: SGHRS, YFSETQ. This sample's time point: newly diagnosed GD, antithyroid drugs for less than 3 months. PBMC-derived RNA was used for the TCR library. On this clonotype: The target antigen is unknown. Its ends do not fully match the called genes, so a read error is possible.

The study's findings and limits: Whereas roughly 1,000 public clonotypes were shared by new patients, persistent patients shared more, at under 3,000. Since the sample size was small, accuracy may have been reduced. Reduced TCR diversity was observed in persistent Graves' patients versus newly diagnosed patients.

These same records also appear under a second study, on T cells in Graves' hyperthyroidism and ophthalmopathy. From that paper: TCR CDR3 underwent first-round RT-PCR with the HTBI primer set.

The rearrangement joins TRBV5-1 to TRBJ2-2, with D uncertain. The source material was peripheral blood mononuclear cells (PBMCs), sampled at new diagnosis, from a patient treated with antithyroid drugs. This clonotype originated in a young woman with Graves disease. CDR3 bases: TGTGCCAGCAGAAATAGGGCCGGGGAGCTGTTTTTT. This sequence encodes CASRNRAGELFF. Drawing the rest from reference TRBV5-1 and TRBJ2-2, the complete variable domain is KAGVTQTPRYLIKTRGQQVTLSCSPISGHRSVSWYQQTPGQGLQFLFEYFSETQRNKGNFPGRFSGRQFSNSRSEMNVSTLELGDSALYLCASRNRAGELFFGEGSRLTVL.